This TCR beta chain was recorded in a study of blood T cell repertoires in COVID-19 (dated by TCRdb to 2019 to 2021). Regarding the study in general: Samples covering the acute and convalescent phases of COVID-19 were provided by collaborators in the United States, Italy and Spain. The prospective study material was composed of cDNA or gDNA derived from T cells, B-cell-depleted T cells, or PBMCs. Subjects who had been exposed to COVID-19, were actively infected with it, or had recovered from it provided the deeply sampled blood TCRbeta repertoires that made up the dataset. A freely available public database, intended as a resource for researchers studying the immune response to SARS-CoV-2, is where the repertoires were released. The samples were drawn from the first 160 participants of the ongoing ImmuneRACE study and from some 1,300 subjects provided by 6 global collaborators. A de-identified subject ID, COVID-19 status, age in years and sex were almost always included in the sample metadata. Where available, HLA class I and class II types were obtained from metadata supplied by the sample provider rather than from assay-based typing. Overall study results and their limits: How much clinical and demographic metadata was included differed by source and by participant, and the metadata was provided uncurated.

TCRbeta CDR3 regions were amplified from genomic DNA using the immunoSEQ Assay, a bias-controlled multiplex PCR. Turning to the authors' computational methods: Nucleated cell counts per sample were estimated from amplification of reference gene primers within the assay. To quantify the absolute abundance of each unique TCRbeta CDR3 rearrangement, sequence reads were collapsed and filtered. For each sample, productive Simpson clonality was calculated as the square root of Simpson's diversity index across productive rearrangements. This immuneACCESS table, as held by TCRdb, lists in-frame sequences with V and J called but not all clones. Of the missing ones, under half trace to an unresolved V gene in checked studies; the others have no known cause. Clonal size and the V and J genes are those of that table, whereas D and trimming came from the DNA. The sample table holds around 250,000 clones, of which about 86% were seen once. The top ten clones comprise 3.5% to 4% of the sample.

CDR1 and CDR2 are drawn from the germline V gene: LGHNA, YSLEER. Deletion took 4 bases off V and 6 bases off J, with a span of 14 bases between the germline ends. The CDR3 runs 14 amino acids, cysteine and phenylalanine included. This entry keeps only the CDR3 DNA: 42 bases, framed from base 1. Whole blood was collected in K2EDTA tubes by collaborating institutions according to the institutions' own protocols. For TCRbeta analysis, collaborator samples were shipped as frozen whole blood, as isolated PBMCs, or as DNA extracted from either sample type. With respect to this clone: The antigen this receptor binds is unknown. One base away there is no much larger clone; base qualities are not given.

Sequenced: peripheral blood. The source of this sequence is a man aged 18 to 35 with active or convalescent COVID-19. This receptor chain uses TRBV4-3 and TRBJ2-3, with no confidently assigned D gene. The DNA sequence is TGCGCCAGCAGCCCTAGACCCCGGTCGGATACGCAGTATTTT. The resulting protein is CASSPRPRSDTQYF.